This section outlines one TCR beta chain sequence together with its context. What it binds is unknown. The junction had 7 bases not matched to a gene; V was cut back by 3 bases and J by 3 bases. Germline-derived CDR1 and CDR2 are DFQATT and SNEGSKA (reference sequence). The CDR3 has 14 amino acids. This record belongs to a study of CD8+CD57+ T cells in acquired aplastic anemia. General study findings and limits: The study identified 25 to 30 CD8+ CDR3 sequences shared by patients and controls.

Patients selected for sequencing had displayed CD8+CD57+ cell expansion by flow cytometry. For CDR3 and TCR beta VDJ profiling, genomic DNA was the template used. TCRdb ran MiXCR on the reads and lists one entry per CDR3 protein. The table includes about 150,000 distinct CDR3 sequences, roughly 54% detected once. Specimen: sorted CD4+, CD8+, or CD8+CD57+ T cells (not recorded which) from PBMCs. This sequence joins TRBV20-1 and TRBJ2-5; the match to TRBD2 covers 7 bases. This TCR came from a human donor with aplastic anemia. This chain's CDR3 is CSARAGTKKETQYF. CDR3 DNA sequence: TGCAGTGCTAGGGCCGGGACTAAAAAAGAGACCCAGTACTTC.